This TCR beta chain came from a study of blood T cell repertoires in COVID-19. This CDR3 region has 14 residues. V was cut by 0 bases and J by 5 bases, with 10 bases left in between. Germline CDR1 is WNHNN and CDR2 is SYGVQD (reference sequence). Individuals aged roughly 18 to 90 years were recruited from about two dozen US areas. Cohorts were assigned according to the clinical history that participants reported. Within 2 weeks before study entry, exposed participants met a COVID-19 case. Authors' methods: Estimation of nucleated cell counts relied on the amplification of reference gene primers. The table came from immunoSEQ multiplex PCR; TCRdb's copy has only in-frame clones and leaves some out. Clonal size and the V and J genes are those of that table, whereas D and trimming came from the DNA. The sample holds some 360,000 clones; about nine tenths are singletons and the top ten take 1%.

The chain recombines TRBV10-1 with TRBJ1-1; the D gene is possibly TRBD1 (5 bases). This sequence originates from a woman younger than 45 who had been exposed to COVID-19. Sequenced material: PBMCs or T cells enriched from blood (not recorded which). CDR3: CASSESGGITEAFF. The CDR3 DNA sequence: TGCGCCAGCAGTGAGTCCGGGGGGATAACTGAAGCTTTCTTT.